The text below deals with one TCR beta chain. Antigen specificity is unknown. The CDR3 consists of 16 residues. CDR1 SQVTM and CDR2 ANQGSEA come from the germline V gene. With V trimmed by 5 bases and J by 6 bases, 12 bases remained unmatched. The PCR used 60 Vbeta and 13 Jbeta primers. Sequenced by immunoSEQ multiplex PCR; TCRdb stores in-frame clones only, minus some. The sample includes tens of thousands of clones, under 80% of them seen just once. The data stem from a study of cytomegalovirus exposure and HLA in healthy donors. Study-level points and caveats: Presence/absence analysis assumed near-uniform sequencing depth across donors. Later analysis suggested links between common viral pathogens and several top significant clusters. Per a later analysis, 18,000 or so TCR beta sequences showed association with HLA alleles at 0.05 false discovery rate. Rates of TCR association differed by HLA locus in a later analysis, with DRB1 highest and HLA-C lowest.

This TCR was recovered from a male donor in good health and CMV-seronegative. This chain connects TRBV29-1 to TRBJ2-2, with 10 nucleotides matching TRBD1. Material: PBMCs. The CDR3 DNA is TGCAGCGTTCTAGCAGGGGTGGGACAGGGGCCCGGGGAGCTGTTTTTT. It yields the protein CSVLAGVGQGPGELFF.